This TCR beta chain was captured in a study of radiotherapy plus CTLA-4 blockade in lung cancer. General study findings and limits: Early clone dynamics of blood T cells, plus interferon-beta, reportedly predicted response best.

Trimming removed 4 bases from V and 7 bases from J, with 15 bases in between. Germline V gene lookup returns CDR1 MNHEY and CDR2 SMNVEV (reference sequence). CDR3 size: 14 residues. Generated by immunoSEQ multiplex PCR, the TCRdb table keeps only in-frame clones and is missing some. This sample has over 15,000 clones, with 86% found just once. This clone was observed once. What it recognizes is unknown. This sequence originates from a human donor with non-small cell lung cancer whose response to radiotherapy plus ipilimumab could not be evaluated. Sequences were derived from peripheral blood, sampled from a patient treated with radiotherapy plus ipilimumab. V gene TRBV27 combines with J gene TRBJ2-3; maybe TRBD1 (5 bases). The CDR3 region is CASSSGQSYYTQYF. In nucleotides, the CDR3 is TGTGCCAGCAGTTCCGGACAATCCTACTATACGCAGTATTTT.